This T cell receptor (beta chain) was documented in a study of shared clonotypes between healthy human individuals. Study conclusions and caveats: Genetic and exposure-history diversity was limited by the few donors. Naive subsets generally exceeded memory subsets in estimated richness. Apart from blood, nothing was sampled; tissue repertoires likely differ.

The repertoire was sequenced with immunoSEQ multiplex PCR; TCRdb's copy has only in-frame clones and lacks some. The data show millions of clones, 93% seen once. Germline assignment: CDR1 LGHNA and CDR2 YSLEER. V lost 4 bases, J lost 0 bases, and 19 bases lay in between. The CDR3 runs 18 residues. Naive CD8 cells lacked CD45RO and underwent positive selection for CCR7, leaving out terminally differentiated effector memory CD45RA+ cells. This clone was seen just once. Its specificity is not known. V and J are TRBV4-3 and TRBJ1-5, with D perhaps TRBD1 (5 bases). The sample comprised naive CD8+ T cells from PBMCs. The sequence came from a man in his late teens or twenties in good health. Some clones in this sample may be carry-over from other donors' samples. CDR3: CASSPDSLTRSSNQPQHF. As DNA, the CDR3 is TGCGCCAGCAGCCCCGACAGTCTGACACGATCTAGCAATCAGCCCCAGCATTTT.